This TCR beta chain came from a study of cytomegalovirus exposure and HLA in healthy donors. On this clone itself: Its antigen remains unidentified.

Germline V gene sequence: CDR1 MDHEN, CDR2 SYDVKM. The CDR3 length is 16 residues. With V trimmed by 2 bases and J by 2 bases, 6 bases remained unmatched. The study's findings and limits: It was 150 or so TCR beta chains that were listed as cytomegalovirus-associated.

The assay was immunoSEQ multiplex PCR, and TCRdb's table has in-frame clones only and misses some. The sample has fewer than 85,000 clones; roughly 92% are singletons. J is TRBJ2-4 and V is TRBV28, with 7 nucleotides matching TRBD1. Sequenced material: PBMCs. The clonotype originates from a woman aged 18-30 years in good health and CMV-seronegative. The CDR3 is CASSLTGARSKNIQYF. The CDR3 coding sequence is TGTGCCAGCAGTTTAACAGGGGCCAGATCCAAAAACATTCAGTACTTC.